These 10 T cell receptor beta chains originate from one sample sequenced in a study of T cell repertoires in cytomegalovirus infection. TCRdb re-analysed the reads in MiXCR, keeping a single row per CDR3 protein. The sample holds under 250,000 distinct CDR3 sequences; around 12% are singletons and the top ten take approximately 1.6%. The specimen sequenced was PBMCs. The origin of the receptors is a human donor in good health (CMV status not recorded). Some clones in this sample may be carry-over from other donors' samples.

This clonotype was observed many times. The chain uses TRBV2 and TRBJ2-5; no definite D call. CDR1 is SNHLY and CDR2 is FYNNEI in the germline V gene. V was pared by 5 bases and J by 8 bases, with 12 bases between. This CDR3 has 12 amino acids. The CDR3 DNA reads TGTGCCAGCAGTCCGACCACCGAAACCCAGTACTTC. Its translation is CASSPTTETQYF.

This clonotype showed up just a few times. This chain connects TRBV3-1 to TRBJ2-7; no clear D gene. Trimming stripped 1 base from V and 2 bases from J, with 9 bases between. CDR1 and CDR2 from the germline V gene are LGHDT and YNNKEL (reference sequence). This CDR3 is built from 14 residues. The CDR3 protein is CASSQGVGPYEQYF. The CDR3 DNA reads TGTGCCAGCAGCCAAGGGGTAGGGCCCTACGAGCAGTACTTC.

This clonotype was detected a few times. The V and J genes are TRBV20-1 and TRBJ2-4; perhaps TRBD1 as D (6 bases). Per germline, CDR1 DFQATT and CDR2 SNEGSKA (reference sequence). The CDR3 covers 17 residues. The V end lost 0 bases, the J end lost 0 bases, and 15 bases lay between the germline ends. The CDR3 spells CSARDLPGAGAKNIQYF. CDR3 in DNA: TGCAGTGCTAGAGATCTCCCAGGGGCGGGAGCCAAAAACATTCAGTACTTC.

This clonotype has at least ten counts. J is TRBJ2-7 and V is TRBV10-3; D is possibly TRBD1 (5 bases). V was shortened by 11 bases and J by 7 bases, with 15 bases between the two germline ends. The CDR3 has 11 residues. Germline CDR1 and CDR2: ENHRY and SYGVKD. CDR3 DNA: TGTGCCGTACAGGCAATGGGGGAGCAGTACTTC. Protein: CAVQAMGEQYF.

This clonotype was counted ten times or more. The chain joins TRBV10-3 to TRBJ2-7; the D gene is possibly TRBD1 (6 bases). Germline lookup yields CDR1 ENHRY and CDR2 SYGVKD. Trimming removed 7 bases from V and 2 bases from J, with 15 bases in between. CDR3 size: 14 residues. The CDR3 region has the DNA TGTGCCATCAATCAGGGGACCAGGGCCTACGAGCAGTACTTC. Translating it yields CAINQGTRAYEQYF.

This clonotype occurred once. The CDR3 coding sequence is TGTGCCAGCAGAGAGGGGGCGATCTATGGCTACACCTTC. It translates to CASREGAIYGYTF. This rearrangement joins TRBV2 to TRBJ1-2, with TRBD1 matching over 7 bases. Germline trimming cut 6 bases from V and 4 bases from J; bases unmatched to any gene: 5. The CDR3 has 13 residues. Germline CDR1 reads SNHLY; CDR2 reads FYNNEI. Full variable domain (missing parts from reference TRBV2 and TRBJ1-2): EPEVTQTPSHQVTQMGQEVILRCVPISNHLYFYWYRQILGQKVEFLVSFYNNEISEKSEIFDDQFSVERPDGSNFTLKIRSTKLEDSAMYFCASREGAIYGYTFGSGTRLTVV.

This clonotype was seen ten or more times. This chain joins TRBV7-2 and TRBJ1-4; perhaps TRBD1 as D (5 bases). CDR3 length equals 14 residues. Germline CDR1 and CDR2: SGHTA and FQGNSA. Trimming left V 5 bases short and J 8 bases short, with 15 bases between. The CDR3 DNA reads TGTGCCAGCAGCGTGGACTCCGGGGACGAAAAACTGTTTTTT. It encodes CASSVDSGDEKLFF. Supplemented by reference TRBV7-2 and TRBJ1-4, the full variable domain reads GAGVSQSPSNKVTEKGKDVELRCDPISGHTALYWYRQSLGQGLEFLIYFQGNSAPDKSGLPSDRFSAERTGGSVSTLTIQRTQQEDSAVYLCASSVDSGDEKLFFGSGTQLSVL.

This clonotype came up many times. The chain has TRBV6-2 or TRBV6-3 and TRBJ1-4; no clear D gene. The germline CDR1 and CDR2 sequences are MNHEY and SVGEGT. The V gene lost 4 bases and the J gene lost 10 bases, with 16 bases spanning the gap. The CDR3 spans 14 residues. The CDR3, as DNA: TGTGCCAGCAGTTCGAGCCGCGGTTCCATAAAACTGTTTTTT. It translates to CASSSSRGSIKLFF.

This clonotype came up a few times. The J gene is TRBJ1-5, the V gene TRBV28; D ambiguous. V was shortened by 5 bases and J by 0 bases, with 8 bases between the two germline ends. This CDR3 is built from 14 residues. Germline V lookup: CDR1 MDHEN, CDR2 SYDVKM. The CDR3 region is CASSPYSSNQPQHF. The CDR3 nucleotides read TGTGCCAGCAGTCCTTATAGTAGCAATCAGCCCCAGCATTTT.

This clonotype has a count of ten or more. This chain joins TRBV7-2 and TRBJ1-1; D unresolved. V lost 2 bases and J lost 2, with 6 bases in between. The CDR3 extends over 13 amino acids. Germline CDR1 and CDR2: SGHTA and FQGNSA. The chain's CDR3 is CASSLTSNTEAFF. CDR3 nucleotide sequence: TGTGCCAGCAGCTTAACCAGTAACACTGAAGCTTTCTTT.